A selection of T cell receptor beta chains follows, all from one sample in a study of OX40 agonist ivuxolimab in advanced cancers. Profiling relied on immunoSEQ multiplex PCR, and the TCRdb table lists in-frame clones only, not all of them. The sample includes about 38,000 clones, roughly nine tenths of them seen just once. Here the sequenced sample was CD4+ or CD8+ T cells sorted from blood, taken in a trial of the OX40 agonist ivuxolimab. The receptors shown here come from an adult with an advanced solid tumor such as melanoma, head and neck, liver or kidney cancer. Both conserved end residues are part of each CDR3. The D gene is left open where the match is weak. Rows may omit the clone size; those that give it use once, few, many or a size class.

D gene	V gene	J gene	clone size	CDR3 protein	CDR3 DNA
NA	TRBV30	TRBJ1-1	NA	CAWSVGNTEAFF	TGTGCCTGGAGTGTAGGGAACACTGAAGCTTTCTTT
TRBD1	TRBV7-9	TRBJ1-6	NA	CASSLGDSEIYNSPLHF	TGTGCCAGCAGCTTAGGGGACAGCGAAATCTATAATTCACCCCTCCACTTT
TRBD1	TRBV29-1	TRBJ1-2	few	CSVVRTGNYGYTF	TGCAGCGTTGTTCGGACAGGGAATTATGGCTACACCTTC
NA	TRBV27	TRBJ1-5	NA	CASSLAGYQPQHF	TGTGCCAGCAGTTTGGCAGGGTATCAGCCCCAGCATTTT
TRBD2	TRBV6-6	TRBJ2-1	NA	CASSLAGVGEQFF	TGTGCCAGCAGTTTAGCGGGGGTAGGTGAGCAGTTCTTC
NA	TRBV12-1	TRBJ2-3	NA	CASSSLLAGTDTQYF	TGTGCCAGCAGCTCCCTTCTAGCGGGCACAGATACGCAGTATTTT
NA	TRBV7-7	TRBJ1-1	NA	CASSTDLNTEAFF	TGTGCTAGCAGCACGGACCTAAACACTGAAGCTTTCTTT
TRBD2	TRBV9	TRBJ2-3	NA	CASSPLTSGGIDTQYF	TGTGCCAGCAGCCCCCTAACTAGCGGGGGGATAGATACGCAGTATTTT
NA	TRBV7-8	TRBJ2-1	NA	CASSLAPGIVAEQFF	TGTGCCAGCAGCTTAGCGCCGGGAATAGTGGCTGAGCAGTTCTTC
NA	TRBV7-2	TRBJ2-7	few	CASSLEGGHLYEQYF	TGTGCCAGCAGCTTAGAGGGGGGGCATCTCTACGAGCAGTACTTC
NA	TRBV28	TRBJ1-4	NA	CASSDYPTNEKLFF	TGTGCCAGCAGTGACTACCCAACTAATGAAAAACTGTTTTTT
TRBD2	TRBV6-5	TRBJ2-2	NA	CASSYSGGEVTGELFF	TGTGCCAGCAGTTACTCGGGAGGGGAGGTCACCGGGGAGCTGTTTTTT
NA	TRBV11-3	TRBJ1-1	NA	CASSLLGGQRAFF	TGTGCCAGCAGCCTCCTCGGTGGACAAAGGGCTTTCTTT
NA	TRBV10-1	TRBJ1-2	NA	CATRGGVDNYGYTF	TGCGCCACCCGAGGGGGGGTGGATAACTATGGCTACACCTTC
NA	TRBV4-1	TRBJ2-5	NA	CASSQGAGMGETQYF	TGCGCCAGCAGCCAAGGCGCAGGGATGGGAGAGACCCAGTACTTC
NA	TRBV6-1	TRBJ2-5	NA	CASTRAWETQYF	TGTGCCAGCACCCGGGCCTGGGAGACCCAGTACTTC
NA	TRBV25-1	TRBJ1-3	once	CASSDGASGNTIYF	TGTGCCAGCAGTGACGGCGCCTCTGGAAACACCATATATTTT
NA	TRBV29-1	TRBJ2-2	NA	CSVETPSGGELFF	TGCAGCGTTGAAACCCCCTCAGGAGGGGAGCTGTTTTTT
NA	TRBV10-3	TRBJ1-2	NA	CATRDSGHGYTF	TGTGCCACGAGGGACTCCGGGCATGGCTACACCTTC
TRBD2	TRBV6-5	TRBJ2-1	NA	CASTIATSGGAEQFF	TGTGCCAGCACCATCGCGACTAGCGGGGGGGCTGAGCAGTTCTTC
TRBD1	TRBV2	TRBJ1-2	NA	CASSEGGTGTFYYGYTF	TGTGCCAGCAGTGAAGGAGGGACAGGGACGTTCTACTATGGCTACACCTTC
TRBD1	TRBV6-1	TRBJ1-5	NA	CASRGGLVGGQPQHF	TGTGCCAGCAGAGGGGGCTTAGTTGGAGGGCAGCCCCAGCATTTT